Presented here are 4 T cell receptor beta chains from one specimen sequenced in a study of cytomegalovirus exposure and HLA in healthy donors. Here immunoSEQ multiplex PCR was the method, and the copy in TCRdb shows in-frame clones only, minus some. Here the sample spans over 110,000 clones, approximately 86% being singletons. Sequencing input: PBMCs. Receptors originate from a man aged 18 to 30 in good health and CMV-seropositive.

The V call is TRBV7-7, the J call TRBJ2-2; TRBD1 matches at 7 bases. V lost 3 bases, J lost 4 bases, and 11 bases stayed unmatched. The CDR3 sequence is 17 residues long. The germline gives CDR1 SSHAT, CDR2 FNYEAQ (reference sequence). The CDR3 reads CASSFYRGPSLTGELFF. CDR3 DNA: TGTGCCAGCAGCTTCTACAGGGGTCCTTCCCTCACCGGGGAGCTGTTTTTT.

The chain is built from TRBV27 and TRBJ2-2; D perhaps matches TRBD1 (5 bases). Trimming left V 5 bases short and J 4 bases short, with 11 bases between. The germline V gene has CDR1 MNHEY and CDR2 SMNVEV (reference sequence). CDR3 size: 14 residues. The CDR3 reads CASSRGSGTGELFF. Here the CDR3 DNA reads TGTGCCAGCAGTAGGGGCTCGGGCACCGGGGAGCTGTTTTTT.

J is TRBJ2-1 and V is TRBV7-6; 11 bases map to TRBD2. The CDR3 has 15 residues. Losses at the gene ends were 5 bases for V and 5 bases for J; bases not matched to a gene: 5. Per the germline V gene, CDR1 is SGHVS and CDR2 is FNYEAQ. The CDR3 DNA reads TGTGCCAGCAGCCTACTAGCGGGGGAGGACAATGAGCAGTTCTTC. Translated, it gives CASSLLAGEDNEQFF.

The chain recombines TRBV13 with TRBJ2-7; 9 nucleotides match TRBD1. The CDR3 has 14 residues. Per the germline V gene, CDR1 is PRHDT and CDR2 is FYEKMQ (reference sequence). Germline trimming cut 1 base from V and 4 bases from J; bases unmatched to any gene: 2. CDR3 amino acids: CASSLAGTGYEQYF. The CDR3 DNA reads TGTGCCAGCAGCTTAGCCGGGACAGGGTACGAGCAGTACTTC.